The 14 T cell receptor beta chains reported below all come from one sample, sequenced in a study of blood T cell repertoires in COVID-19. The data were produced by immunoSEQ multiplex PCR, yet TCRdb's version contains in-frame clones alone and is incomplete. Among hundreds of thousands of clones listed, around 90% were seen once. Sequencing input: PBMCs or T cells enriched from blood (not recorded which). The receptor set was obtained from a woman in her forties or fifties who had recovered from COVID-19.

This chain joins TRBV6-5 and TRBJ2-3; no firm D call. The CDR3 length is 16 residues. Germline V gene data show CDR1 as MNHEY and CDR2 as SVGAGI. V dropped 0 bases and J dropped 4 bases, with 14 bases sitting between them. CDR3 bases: TGTGCCAGCAGTTACTCCGAGGTAACCTGGGCAGATACGCAGTATTTT. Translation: CASSYSEVTWADTQYF.

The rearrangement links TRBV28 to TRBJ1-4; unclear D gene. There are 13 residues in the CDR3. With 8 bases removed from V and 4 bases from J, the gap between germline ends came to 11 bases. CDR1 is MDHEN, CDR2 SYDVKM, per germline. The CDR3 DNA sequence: TGTGCCAGCTATTCGGGAAATAATGAAAAACTGTTTTTT. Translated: CASYSGNNEKLFF.

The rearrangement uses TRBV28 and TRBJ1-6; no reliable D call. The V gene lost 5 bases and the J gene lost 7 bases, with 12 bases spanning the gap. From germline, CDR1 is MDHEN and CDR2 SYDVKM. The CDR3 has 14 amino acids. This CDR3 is CASSLDPRNSPLHF. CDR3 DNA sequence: TGTGCCAGCAGTCTAGACCCGAGGAATTCACCCCTCCACTTT.

The CDR3 loop is CASSSSGILDYYGYTF. CDR3 in DNA: TGTGCCAGCAGTTCCTCCGGGATCCTGGATTACTATGGCTACACCTTC. This chain connects TRBV28 to TRBJ1-2, with D hard to call. V was trimmed by 4 bases and J by 3 bases, leaving 18 bases between them. Germline CDR1 reads MDHEN; CDR2 reads SYDVKM. CDR3 size: 16 residues.

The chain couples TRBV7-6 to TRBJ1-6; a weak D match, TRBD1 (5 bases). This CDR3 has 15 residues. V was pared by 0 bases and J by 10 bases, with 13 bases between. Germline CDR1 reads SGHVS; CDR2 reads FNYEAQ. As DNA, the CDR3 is TGTGCCAGCAGCTTAGCGCGTGCCTCAGGGTCACCCCTCCACTTT. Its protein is CASSLARASGSPLHF.

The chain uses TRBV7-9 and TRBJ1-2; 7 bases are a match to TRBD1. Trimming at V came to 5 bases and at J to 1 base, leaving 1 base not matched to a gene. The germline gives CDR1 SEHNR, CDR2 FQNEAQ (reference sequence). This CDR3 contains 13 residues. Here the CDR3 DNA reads TGTGCCAGCAGCGGGACAGTTAACTATGGCTACACCTTC. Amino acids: CASSGTVNYGYTF.

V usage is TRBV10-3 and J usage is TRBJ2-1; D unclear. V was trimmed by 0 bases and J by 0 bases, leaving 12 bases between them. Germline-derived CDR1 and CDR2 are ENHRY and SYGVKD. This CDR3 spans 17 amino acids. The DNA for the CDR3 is TGTGCCATCAGTGAGTCCATAGCTACAAGCTCCTACAATGAGCAGTTCTTC. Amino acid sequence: CAISESIATSSYNEQFF.

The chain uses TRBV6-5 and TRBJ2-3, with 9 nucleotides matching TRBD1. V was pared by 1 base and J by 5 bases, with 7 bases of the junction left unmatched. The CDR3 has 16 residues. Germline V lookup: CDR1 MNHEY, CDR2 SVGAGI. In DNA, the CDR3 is TGTGCCAGCAGTTACTTGACAGGGGGAAAGCGAGATACGCAGTATTTT. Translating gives CASSYLTGGKRDTQYF.

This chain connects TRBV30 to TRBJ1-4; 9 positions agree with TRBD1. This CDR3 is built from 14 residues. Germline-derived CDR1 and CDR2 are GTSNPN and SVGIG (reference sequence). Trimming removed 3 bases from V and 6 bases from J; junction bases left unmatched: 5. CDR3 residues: CAWRGTGLHEKLFF. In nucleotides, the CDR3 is TGTGCCTGGAGGGGGACAGGGTTGCATGAAAAACTGTTTTTT.

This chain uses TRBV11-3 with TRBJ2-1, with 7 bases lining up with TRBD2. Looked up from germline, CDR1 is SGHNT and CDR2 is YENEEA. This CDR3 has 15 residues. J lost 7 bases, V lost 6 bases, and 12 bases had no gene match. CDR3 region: CASSLRGSGGNEQFF. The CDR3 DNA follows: TGTGCCAGCAGTTTACGCGGGAGTGGGGGTAATGAGCAGTTCTTC. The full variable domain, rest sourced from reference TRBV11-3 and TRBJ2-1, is EAGVVQSPRYKIIEKKQPVAFWCNPISGHNTLYWYLQNLGQGPELLIRYENEEAVDDSQLPKDRFSAERLKGVDSTLKIQPAELGDSAVYLCASSLRGSGGNEQFFGPGTRLTVL.

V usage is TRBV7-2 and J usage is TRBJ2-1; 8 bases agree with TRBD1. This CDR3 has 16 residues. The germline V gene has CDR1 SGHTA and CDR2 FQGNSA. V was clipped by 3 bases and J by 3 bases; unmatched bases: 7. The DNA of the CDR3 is TGTGCCAGCAGCTTTGGAACAGGGGGATTCTACAATGAGCAGTTCTTC. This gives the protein CASSFGTGGFYNEQFF.

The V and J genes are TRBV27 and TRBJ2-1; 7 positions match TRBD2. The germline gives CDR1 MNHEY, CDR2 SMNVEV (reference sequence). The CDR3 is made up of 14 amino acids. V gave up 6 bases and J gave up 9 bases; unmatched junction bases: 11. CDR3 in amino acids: CASRSDWGGVEQFF. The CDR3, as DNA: TGTGCCAGCAGGAGCGACTGGGGGGGGGTTGAGCAGTTCTTC.

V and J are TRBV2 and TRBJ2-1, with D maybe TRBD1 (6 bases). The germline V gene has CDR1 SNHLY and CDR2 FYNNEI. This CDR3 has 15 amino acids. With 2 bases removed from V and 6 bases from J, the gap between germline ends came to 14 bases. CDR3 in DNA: TGTGCCAGCAGTGAACAGGGGTCTCGGACCAATGAGCAGTTCTTC. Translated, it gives CASSEQGSRTNEQFF.

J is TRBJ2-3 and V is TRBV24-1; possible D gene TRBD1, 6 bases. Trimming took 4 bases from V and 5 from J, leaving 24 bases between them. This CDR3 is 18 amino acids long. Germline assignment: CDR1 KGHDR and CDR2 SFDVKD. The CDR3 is CATSETGYSYSEGDTQYF. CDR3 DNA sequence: TGTGCCACCAGTGAGACAGGATACTCATATTCTGAAGGAGATACGCAGTATTTT.